These T cell receptor beta chains were read from a single sample in a study of cytomegalovirus exposure and HLA in healthy donors. TCRdb's table, derived via immunoSEQ multiplex PCR, lists solely in-frame clones and lacks some. In the table there are approximately 150,000 clones, roughly 80% of which are singletons. The specimen was PBMCs. Receptors originate from a man aged 18 to 30 in good health and CMV-seropositive. CDR3s include the opening cysteine and the closing phenylalanine or tryptophan. A D gene is named only where the DNA matches it firmly. The listing skips clone size in some rows; elsewhere it reads once, few, many or a size class.

TRBJ1-4	TRBV11-2	.	.	TGTGCCAGCAGTCCCGGTCCAAGTACAACTAATGAAAAACTGTTTTTT	CASSPGPSTTNEKLFF
TRBJ1-2	TRBV30	.	few	TGTGCCTGGAGTGGACGGGACTATGGCTACACCTTC	CAWSGRDYGYTF
TRBJ2-2	TRBV11-3	TRBD2	.	TGTGCCAGCAGCTCGAGACTAGCGGGGAACACCGGGGAGCTGTTTTTT	CASSSRLAGNTGELFF
TRBJ2-5	TRBV7-9	TRBD2	.	TGTGCCAGCAGCACACTCGGGACTAGCGGGAAAGAGACCCAGTACTTC	CASSTLGTSGKETQYF
TRBJ1-3	TRBV27	TRBD1	once	TGTGCCAGCGCCGGGGGGGCAGGGGGTTTCTCTGGAAACACCATATATTTT	CASAGGAGGFSGNTIYF
TRBJ2-2	TRBV7-9	.	.	TGTGCCAGCAGCCACCTGAGTCAGAACACCGGGGAGCTGTTTTTT	CASSHLSQNTGELFF
TRBJ1-1	TRBV4-1	TRBD1	.	TGCGCCAGCAGCCAAGTTGGTAGGGGGCTTAACACTGAAGCTTTCTTT	CASSQVGRGLNTEAFF
TRBJ2-7	TRBV5-4	.	few	TGTGCCAGCAGCTTGGGACGGAGATCCTACGAGCAGTACTTC	CASSLGRRSYEQYF
TRBJ1-1	TRBV7-9	TRBD1	.	TGTGCCAGCAGTACTCAGGGGGCGACTGAAGCTTTCTTT	CASSTQGATEAFF
TRBJ1-2	TRBV30	.	.	TGTGCCTGGAGTGGGGCAGGGGACTATGGCTACACCTTC	CAWSGAGDYGYTF
TRBJ2-4	TRBV28	TRBD2	.	TGTGCCAGCAGTCTCAGGGGAGCGGGAGATCTCATTCAGTACTTC	CASSLRGAGDLIQYF
TRBJ1-5	TRBV28	TRBD1	.	TGTGCCAGCAGTTTAGGACAGGGGGTTAGCAATCAGCCCCAGCATTTT	CASSLGQGVSNQPQHF
TRBJ2-1	TRBV7-2	.	.	TGTGCCAGCAGCCATAGTGGGGCCCTCAATGAGCAGTTCTTC	CASSHSGALNEQFF
TRBJ2-7	TRBV29-1	.	.	TGCAGCGTTGGACAGAGCTCCTACGAGCAGTACTTC	CSVGQSSYEQYF
TRBJ2-6	TRBV28	.	few	TGTGCCAGCAGTTCAGGACCAGGGGCTGGGGCCAACGTCCTGACTTTC	CASSSGPGAGANVLTF
TRBJ1-2	TRBV2	TRBD1	once	TGTGCCAGCAGAGGTCTCCGGGACAGAGTATACTATGGCTACACCTTC	CASRGLRDRVYYGYTF
TRBJ1-1	TRBV7-9	TRBD1	.	TGTGCCAGCAGTGCAGGGGGCTCGAACACTGAAGCTTTCTTT	CASSAGGSNTEAFF